This T cell receptor beta chain was sequenced in a study of regulatory and conventional T cells in RAG deficiency. Study findings and constraints: Patient subsets had shorter CDR3s; Omenn Treg-Tconv overlap exceeded 85%. Sorted Omenn CD25-high CD127-low cells may not be bona fide Tregs. Omenn syndrome and CID/AS patients had roughly 100-fold fewer unique Treg TCR beta sequences, versus 8 to 10-fold elsewhere.

To note about this clone: The target antigen is unknown.

The sorted conventional CD4+ T cells were CD25-low and CD127-high, with genomic DNA sequenced. This table comes from immunoSEQ multiplex PCR, and its TCRdb copy is limited to in-frame clones, with some not included. The table records approximately 46,000 clones, around 89% of them present only once. The length of the CDR3 is 14 residues. Germline loops: CDR1 MNHEY, CDR2 SVGAGI. Trimming at V came to 7 bases and at J to 7 bases, leaving 9 bases not matched to a gene. This sample was also put to use in a study of regulatory T cells. As reported in that work: Primers: 52 TRBV forward and 13 TRBJ reverse.

The sequencing sample was made of CD4+ effector T cells sorted from blood. This receptor was identified in a human donor in good health. V and J are TRBV6-5 and TRBJ1-3; TRBD1 agrees at 8 bases. DNA for the CDR3: TGTGCCAGCACCCCCCGGACAGGGAGGAACACCATATATTTT. Protein sequence: CASTPRTGRNTIYF.